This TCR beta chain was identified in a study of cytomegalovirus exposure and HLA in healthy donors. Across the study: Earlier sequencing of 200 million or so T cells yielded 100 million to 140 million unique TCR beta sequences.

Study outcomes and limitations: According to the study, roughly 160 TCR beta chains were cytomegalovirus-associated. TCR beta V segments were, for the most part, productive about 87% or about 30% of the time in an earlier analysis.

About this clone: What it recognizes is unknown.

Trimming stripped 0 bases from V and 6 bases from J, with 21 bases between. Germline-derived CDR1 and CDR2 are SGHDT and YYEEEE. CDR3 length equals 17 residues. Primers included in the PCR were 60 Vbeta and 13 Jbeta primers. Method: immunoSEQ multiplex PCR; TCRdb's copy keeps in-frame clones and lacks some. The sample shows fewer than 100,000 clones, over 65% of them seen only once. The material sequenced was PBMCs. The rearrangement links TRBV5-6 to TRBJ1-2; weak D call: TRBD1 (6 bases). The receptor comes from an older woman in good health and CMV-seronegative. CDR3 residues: CASSLAWGRTPAHGYTF. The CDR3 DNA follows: TGTGCCAGCAGCTTGGCCTGGGGGCGGACCCCGGCCCATGGCTACACCTTC.